These 2 T cell receptor beta chains were all obtained from the same sample, sequenced in a study of blood T cell repertoires in COVID-19. Using immunoSEQ multiplex PCR, the repertoire was profiled, and TCRdb retains in-frame clones only, with some absent. The table lists roughly 130,000 clones, about four fifths of them singletons. The sequencing sample was made of PBMCs or T cells enriched from blood (not recorded which). These receptors came from a woman in her twenties or thirties who had recovered from COVID-19.

The chain combines TRBV7-2 with TRBJ2-1; a possible D gene is TRBD1 (5 bases). Germline values: CDR1 SGHTA, CDR2 FQGNSA. The CDR3 has 14 residues. Between the trimmed V and J ends, which lost 5 bases and 3 bases, there was a span of 11 bases. The CDR3 sequence is CASSVAGIYNEQFF. Here the CDR3 DNA reads TGTGCCAGCAGCGTTGCAGGGATCTACAATGAGCAGTTCTTC.

The genes are TRBV30 and TRBJ1-1; 10 bases agree with TRBD1. Losses at the gene ends were 5 bases for V and 1 base for J; bases not matched to a gene: 4. This CDR3 region has 14 residues. Germline lookup yields CDR1 GTSNPN and CDR2 SVGIG (reference sequence). CDR3 amino acids: CAWDRTGGNTEAFF. CDR3 nucleotide sequence: TGTGCCTGGGACCGGACAGGGGGGAACACTGAAGCTTTCTTT.